This note documents a single TCR beta chain sequence. Its specificity is not known. This specimen comes from a study of B cell selection in AIRE deficiency. Study-level points and caveats: Of some 4,000 shared Treg TCRbeta sequences, roughly 32% were healthy-donor-only and just under 9.5% patient-only. Shorter CDR3s marked shared Treg sequences, biased toward few non-templated insertions.

The assay was immunoSEQ multiplex PCR, and TCRdb's table has in-frame clones only and misses some. The sample holds 20,000 to 25,000 clones, 85% to 95% seen once. Sorted regulatory T cells were CD4-positive, CD25-high and CD127-low or negative. The CDR3 runs 14 residues. V was shortened by 3 bases and J by 5 bases, with 13 bases between the two germline ends. From germline, CDR1 is LNHDA and CDR2 SQIVND (reference sequence). The clonotype was recovered from a human donor with AIRE deficiency. The material sequenced was Tregs sorted from PBMCs. The chain employs TRBV19 and TRBJ1-1, with no clear D. Here the CDR3 reads CASSMGSGRTEAFF. The CDR3 DNA sequence: TGTGCCAGTAGTATGGGCAGCGGGAGGACTGAAGCTTTCTTT.